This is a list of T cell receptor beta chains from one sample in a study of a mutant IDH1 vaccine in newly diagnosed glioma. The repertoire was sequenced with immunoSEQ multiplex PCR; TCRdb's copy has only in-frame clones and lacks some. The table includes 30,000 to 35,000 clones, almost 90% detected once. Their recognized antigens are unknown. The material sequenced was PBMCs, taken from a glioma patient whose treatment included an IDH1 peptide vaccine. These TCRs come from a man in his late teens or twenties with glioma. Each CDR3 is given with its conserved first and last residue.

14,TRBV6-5,CASRRTGGAHEQYF
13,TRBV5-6,CASSLQVLYGYTF
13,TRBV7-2,CASSLTANYGYTF
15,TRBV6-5,CASSTDKSNTGELFF
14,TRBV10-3,CAISESGGTGGYTF
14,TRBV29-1,CSVERRLANYGYTF
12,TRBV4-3,CASSRDTGELFF
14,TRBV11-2,CASSSGLVTYEQYF
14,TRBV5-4,CASSLAQGSYGYTF
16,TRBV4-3,CASSQDLSGRYGEAFF